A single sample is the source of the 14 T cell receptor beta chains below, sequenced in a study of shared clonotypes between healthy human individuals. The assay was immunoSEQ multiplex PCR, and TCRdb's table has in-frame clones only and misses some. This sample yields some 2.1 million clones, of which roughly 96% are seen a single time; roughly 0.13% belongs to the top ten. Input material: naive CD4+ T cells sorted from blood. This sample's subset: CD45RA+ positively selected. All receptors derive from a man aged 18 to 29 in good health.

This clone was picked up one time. The CDR3 loop reads CASSVITGGWGNQPQHF. For the CDR3, the DNA is TGTGCCAGCAGTGTGATTACAGGGGGATGGGGCAATCAGCCCCAGCATTTT. The chain is built from TRBV6-1 and TRBJ1-5, with TRBD1 matching 8 bases. Losses at the gene ends were 4 bases for V and 2 bases for J; bases not matched to a gene: 10. CDR3 length: 17 residues. Germline CDR1 reads MNHNS; CDR2 reads SASEGT.

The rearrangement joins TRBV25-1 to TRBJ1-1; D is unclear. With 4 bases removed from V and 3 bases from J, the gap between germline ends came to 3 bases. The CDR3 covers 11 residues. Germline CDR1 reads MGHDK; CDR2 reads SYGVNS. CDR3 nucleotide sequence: TGTGCCAGCAGTGTGGACACTGAAGCTTTCTTT. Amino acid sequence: CASSVDTEAFF. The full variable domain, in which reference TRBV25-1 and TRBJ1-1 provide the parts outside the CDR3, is EADIYQTPRYLVIGTGKKITLECSQTMGHDKMYWYQQDPGMELHLIHYSYGVNSTEKGDLSSESTVSRIRTEHFPLTLESARPSHTSQYLCASSVDTEAFFGQGTRLTVV.

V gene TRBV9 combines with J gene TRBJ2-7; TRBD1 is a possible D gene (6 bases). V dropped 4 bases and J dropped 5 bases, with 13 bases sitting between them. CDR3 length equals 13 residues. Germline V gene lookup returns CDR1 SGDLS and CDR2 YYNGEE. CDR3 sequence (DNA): TGTGCCAGCAGCCCTCTGGGGGCCCACGAGCAGTACTTC. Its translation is CASSPLGAHEQYF.

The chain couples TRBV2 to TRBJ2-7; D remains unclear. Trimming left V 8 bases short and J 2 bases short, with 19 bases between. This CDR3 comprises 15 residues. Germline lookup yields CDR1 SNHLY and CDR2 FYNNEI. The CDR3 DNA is TGTGCCAGCTGTCCCCGCGAAATTTTCGCCTACGAGCAGTACTTC. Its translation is CASCPREIFAYEQYF.

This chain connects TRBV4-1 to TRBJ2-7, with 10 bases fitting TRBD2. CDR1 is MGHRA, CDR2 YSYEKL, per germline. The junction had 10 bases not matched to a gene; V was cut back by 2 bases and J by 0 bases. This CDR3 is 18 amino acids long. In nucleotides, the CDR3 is TGCGCCAGCAGCCAATCTCAGGGGACTAGCGTCCCCTCCTACGAGCAGTACTTC. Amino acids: CASSQSQGTSVPSYEQYF.

Here the CDR3 reads CASSPMGGGHTDTQYF. CDR3 coding DNA: TGTGCCAGCAGCCCGATGGGGGGCGGGCACACAGATACGCAGTATTTT. The chain carries TRBV5-4 and TRBJ2-3; D may be TRBD1 or TRBD2 (6 bases each). With 4 bases removed from V and 2 bases from J, the gap between germline ends came to 17 bases. Germline V gene lookup returns CDR1 SGHNT and CDR2 YYREEE (reference sequence). The CDR3 extends over 16 amino acids.

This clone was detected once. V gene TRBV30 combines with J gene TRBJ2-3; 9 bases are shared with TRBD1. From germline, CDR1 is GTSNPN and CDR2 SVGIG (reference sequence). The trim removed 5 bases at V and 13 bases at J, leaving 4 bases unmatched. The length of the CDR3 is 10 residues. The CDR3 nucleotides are TGTGCCTGGGGGGGGGACAGGGAGTATTTT. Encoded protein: CAWGGDREYF.

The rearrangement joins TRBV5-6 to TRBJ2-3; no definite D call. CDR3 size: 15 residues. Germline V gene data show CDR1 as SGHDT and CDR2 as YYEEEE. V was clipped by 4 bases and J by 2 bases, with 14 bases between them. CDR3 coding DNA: TGTGCCAGCAGCGGGGAATTAACCCTCACAGATACGCAGTATTTT. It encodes CASSGELTLTDTQYF.

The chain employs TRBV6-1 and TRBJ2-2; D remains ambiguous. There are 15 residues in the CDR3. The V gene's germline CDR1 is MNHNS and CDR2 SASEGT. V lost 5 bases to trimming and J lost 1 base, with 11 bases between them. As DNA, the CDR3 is TGTGCCAGCAGTATTTTGACCGAGAACACCGGGGAGCTGTTTTTT. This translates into CASSILTENTGELFF.

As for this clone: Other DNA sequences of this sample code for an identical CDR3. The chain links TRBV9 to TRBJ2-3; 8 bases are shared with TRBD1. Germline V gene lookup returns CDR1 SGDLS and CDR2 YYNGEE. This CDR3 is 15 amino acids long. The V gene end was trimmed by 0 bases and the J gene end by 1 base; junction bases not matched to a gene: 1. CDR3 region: CASSVGGQGTDTQYF. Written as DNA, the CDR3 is TGTGCCAGCAGCGTAGGGGGACAGGGCACAGATACGCAGTATTTT.

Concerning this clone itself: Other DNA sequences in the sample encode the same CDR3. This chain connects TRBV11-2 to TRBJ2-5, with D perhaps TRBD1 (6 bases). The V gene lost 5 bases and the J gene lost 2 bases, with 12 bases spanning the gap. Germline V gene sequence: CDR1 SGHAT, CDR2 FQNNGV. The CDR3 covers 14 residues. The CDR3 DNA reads TGTGCCAGCAGCCTCGGGACAATACAAGAGACCCAGTACTTC. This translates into CASSLGTIQETQYF.

The CDR3 DNA is TGTGCCAGCAGTGAATCGTTCGGAGATAGCAATCAGCCCCAGCATTTT. Amino acids: CASSESFGDSNQPQHF. The chain combines TRBV25-1 with TRBJ1-5; D is ambiguous. Germline CDR1 MGHDK, CDR2 SYGVNS. The CDR3 extends over 16 amino acids. V was pared by 1 base and J by 0 bases, with 10 bases between.

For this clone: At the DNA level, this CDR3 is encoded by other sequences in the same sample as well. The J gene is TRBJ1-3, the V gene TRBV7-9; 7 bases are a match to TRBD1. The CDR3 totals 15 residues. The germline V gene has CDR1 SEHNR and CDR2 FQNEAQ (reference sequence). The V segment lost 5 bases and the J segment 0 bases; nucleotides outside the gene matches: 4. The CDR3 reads CASSAGQISGNTIYF. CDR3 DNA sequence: TGTGCCAGCAGCGCGGGACAGATCTCTGGAAACACCATATATTTT.

CDR3 region: CAWGSGTRNEKLFF. Written as DNA, the CDR3 is TGTGCCTGGGGATCGGGGACAAGGAATGAAAAACTGTTTTTT. V is TRBV30 and J is TRBJ1-4; D is perhaps TRBD1 (6 bases). CDR1 is GTSNPN, CDR2 SVGIG, per germline (reference sequence). V lost 5 bases to trimming and J lost 5 bases, with 15 bases between them. There are 14 residues in the CDR3.